The clone carrying this T cell receptor beta chain showed up just a few times. Its antigen is not identified. TCRdb analysed the RT-PCR reads with MiXCR anew, one entry per CDR3 protein. The sample has around 750,000 distinct CDR3 sequences; around 21% are singletons. These data are taken from a study of response to subunit inactivated influenza vaccine. Overall study findings and caveats: The authors proposed limited new T cell recruitment per seasonal influenza vaccination.

Deletions cut 1 base from V and 2 bases from J, with 12 bases between. The germline V gene has CDR1 DFQATT and CDR2 SNEGSKA (reference sequence). The CDR3 has 14 amino acids. The clonotype was recovered from a middle-aged man who received an inactivated influenza vaccine. This specimen consisted of PBMCs from blood, obtained more than 4 days after vaccination. The chain has TRBV20-1 and TRBJ2-7; D possibly corresponds to TRBD2 (6 bases). The CDR3 spells CSARGPTSPYEQYF. CDR3 DNA: TGCAGTGCTAGAGGACCGACTAGTCCCTACGAGCAGTACTTC.